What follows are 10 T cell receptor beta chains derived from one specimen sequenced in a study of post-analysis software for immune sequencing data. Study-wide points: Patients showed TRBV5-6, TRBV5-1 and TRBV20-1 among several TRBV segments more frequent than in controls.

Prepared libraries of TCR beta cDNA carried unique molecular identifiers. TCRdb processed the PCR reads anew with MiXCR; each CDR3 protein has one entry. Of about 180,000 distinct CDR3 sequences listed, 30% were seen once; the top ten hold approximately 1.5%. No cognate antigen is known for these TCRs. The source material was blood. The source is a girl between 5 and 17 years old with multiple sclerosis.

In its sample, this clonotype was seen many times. CDR3 sequence (DNA): TGTGCCAGCAGCTTGAGGCCACTATACGAGCAGTACTTC. This sequence encodes CASSLRPLYEQYF. The chain carries TRBV5-6 and TRBJ2-7; D not resolved. V lost 1 base, J lost 4 bases, and 9 bases lay in between. The CDR3 runs 13 residues. Germline assignment: CDR1 SGHDT and CDR2 YYEEEE.

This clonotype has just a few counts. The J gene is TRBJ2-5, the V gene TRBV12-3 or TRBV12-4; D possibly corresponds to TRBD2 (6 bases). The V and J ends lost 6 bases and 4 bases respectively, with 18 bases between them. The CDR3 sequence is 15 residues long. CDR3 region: CASSSPGGSRETQYF. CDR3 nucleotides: TGTGCCAGCAGCTCCCCTGGGGGGTCCAGAGAGACCCAGTACTTC.

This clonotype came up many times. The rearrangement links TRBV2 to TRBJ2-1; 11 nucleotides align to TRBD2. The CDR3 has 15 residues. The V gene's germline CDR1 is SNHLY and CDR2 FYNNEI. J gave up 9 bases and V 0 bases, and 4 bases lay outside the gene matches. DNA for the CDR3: TGTGCCAGCAGTGAAGCTAGCGGGAGGGCCGCTGAGCAGTTCTTC. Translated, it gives CASSEASGRAAEQFF. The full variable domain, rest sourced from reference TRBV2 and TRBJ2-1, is EPEVTQTPSHQVTQMGQEVILRCVPISNHLYFYWYRQILGQKVEFLVSFYNNEISEKSEIFDDQFSVERPDGSNFTLKIRSTKLEDSAMYFCASSEASGRAAEQFFGPGTRLTVL.

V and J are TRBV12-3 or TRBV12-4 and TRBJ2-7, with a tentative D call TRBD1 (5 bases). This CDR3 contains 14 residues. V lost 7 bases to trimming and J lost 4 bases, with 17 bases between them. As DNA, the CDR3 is TGTGCCAGCACCCCTTCAGGGTTTTTATACGAGCAGTACTTC. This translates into CASTPSGFLYEQYF.

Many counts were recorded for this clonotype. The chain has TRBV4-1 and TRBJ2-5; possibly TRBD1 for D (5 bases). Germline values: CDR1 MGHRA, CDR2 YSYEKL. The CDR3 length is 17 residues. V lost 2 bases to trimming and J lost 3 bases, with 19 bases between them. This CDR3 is CASSQLPPDTDKETQYF. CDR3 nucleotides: TGCGCCAGCAGCCAACTGCCCCCGGACACGGATAAAGAGACCCAGTACTTC.

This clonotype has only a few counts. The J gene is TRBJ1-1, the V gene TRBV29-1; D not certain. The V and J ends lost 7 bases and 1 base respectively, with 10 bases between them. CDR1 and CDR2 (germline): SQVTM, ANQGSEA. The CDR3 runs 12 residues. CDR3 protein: CSAFWGNTEAFF. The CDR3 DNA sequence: TGCAGCGCCTTCTGGGGGAACACTGAAGCTTTCTTT.

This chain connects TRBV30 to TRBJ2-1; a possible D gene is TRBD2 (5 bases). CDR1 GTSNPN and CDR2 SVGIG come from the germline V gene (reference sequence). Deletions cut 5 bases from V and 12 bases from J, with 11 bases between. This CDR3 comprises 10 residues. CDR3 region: CAWGGLGQFF. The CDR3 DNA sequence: TGTGCCTGGGGAGGACTGGGGCAGTTCTTC.

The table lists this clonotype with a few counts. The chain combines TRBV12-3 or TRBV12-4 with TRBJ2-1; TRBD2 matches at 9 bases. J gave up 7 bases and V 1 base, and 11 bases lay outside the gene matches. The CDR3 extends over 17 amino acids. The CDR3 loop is CASSLVALAGVGNEQFF. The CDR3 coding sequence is TGTGCCAGCAGTTTAGTGGCCTTAGCGGGAGTTGGAAATGAGCAGTTCTTC.

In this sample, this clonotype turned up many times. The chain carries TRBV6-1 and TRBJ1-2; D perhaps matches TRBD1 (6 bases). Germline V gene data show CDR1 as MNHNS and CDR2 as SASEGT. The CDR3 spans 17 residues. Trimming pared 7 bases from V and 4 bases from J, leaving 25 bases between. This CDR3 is CASIARGSGAPSYGYTF. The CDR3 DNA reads TGTGCCAGCATTGCGCGGGGGTCGGGGGCCCCGAGCTATGGCTACACCTTC.

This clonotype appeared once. The CDR3 spells CASSVTTYYREYNEQYF. For the CDR3, the DNA is TGCGCCAGCAGCGTCACAACGTATTACCGGGAGTACAATGAGCAGTACTTC. The J gene is TRBJ2-7, the V gene TRBV5-1, with a tentative D call TRBD2 (6 bases). From germline, CDR1 is SGHRS and CDR2 YFSETQ. This CDR3 comprises 17 residues. The V end was cut by 4 bases, the J end by 7 bases, with 27 bases between.